This T cell receptor (beta chain) was recovered during a study of T-cell memory formation after mild COVID-19. Study-wide context: TCR clusters were largely donor specific.

From 5'RACE with constant-segment primers came TCR alpha and TCR beta cDNA libraries that carried sample barcodes and UMIs. TCRdb independently ran MiXCR on the 5' RACE reads; one entry per CDR3 protein. The top ten clones hold under 25% of a sample with about 360,000 distinct CDR3 sequences, around 14% of them seen once. The V gene lost 5 bases and the J gene lost 0 bases, with 10 bases spanning the gap. The V gene's germline CDR1 is LGHDT and CDR2 YNNKEL (reference sequence). The CDR3 runs to 15 residues. In this sample, this clonotype turned up a few times. The chain is built from TRBV3-1 and TRBJ2-2, with a tentative D call TRBD1 (6 bases). The specimen sequenced was PBMCs or a T cell subset sorted from them (not recorded which). This clonotype was obtained from a man aged 18-30 years who had mild COVID-19 (a few samples of this study predate the infection). Cell type and time point are not known. The chain's CDR3 is CASSWTVPNTGELFF. In nucleotides, the CDR3 is TGTGCCAGCAGCTGGACAGTTCCGAACACCGGGGAGCTGTTTTTT.